Listed below are T cell receptor beta chains from one sample, sequenced in a study of identical twins. Each CDR3 protein is one row after TCRdb ran MiXCR on the 5' RACE reads. Of 1.5 million or so distinct CDR3 sequences listed, about 32% are singletons. The material sequenced was cord blood. The receptor source for this set is a newborn girl in good health. Both conserved end residues are part of each CDR3. D genes are given only for firm matches. Where a row states a size, it is once, few, many or the class of an expanded clone; other rows omit it.

j_call	clone_size	d_call	v_call	cdr3_aa	cdr3_nt
TRBJ2-5	-	TRBD1	TRBV20-1	CSARDLRDSQETQYF	TGCAGTGCTAGAGATCTGAGGGACAGTCAAGAGACCCAGTACTTC
TRBJ2-3	-	-	TRBV15	CATSLGARPDTQYF	TGTGCCACCAGCTTGGGAGCTAGGCCAGATACGCAGTATTTT
TRBJ2-1	few	TRBD2	TRBV7-6	CASSSGGGASYNEQFF	TGTGCCAGCAGCTCTGGGGGGGGAGCTTCCTACAATGAGCAGTTCTTC
TRBJ2-1	few	TRBD2	TRBV7-2	CASSFGTSGRYEQFF	TGTGCCAGCAGCTTCGGGACTAGCGGGAGGTATGAGCAGTTCTTC
TRBJ2-1	few	-	TRBV6-6	CASSYTLYNEQFF	TGTGCCAGCAGTTACACCCTGTACAATGAGCAGTTCTTC
TRBJ1-4	-	TRBD1	TRBV5-6	CASSLGLPETGRMEKLFF	TGTGCCAGCAGCTTAGGATTGCCGGAGACAGGGCGGATGGAAAAACTGTTTTTT
TRBJ2-5	few	-	TRBV6-1	CASSDGQEQYF	TGTGCCAGCAGTGACGGGCAGGAGCAGTACTTC
TRBJ2-7	-	-	TRBV28	CASSLGGSGAYEQYF	TGTGCCAGCAGTTTAGGAGGCTCGGGGGCCTACGAGCAGTACTTC
TRBJ2-1	few	TRBD1	TRBV20-1	CSARRGHAYNEQFF	TGCAGTGCTAGAAGGGGGCACGCCTACAATGAGCAGTTCTTC
TRBJ2-7	many	TRBD2	TRBV4-2	CASSQDSRTSGTSYEQYF	TGTGCCAGCAGCCAAGATTCCAGGACTAGCGGGACCTCCTACGAGCAGTACTTC
TRBJ1-2	-	TRBD1	TRBV25-1	CASSENRGQDRGSPRMLYGYTF	TGTGCCAGCAGTGAGAATCGAGGTCAGGACAGGGGGTCACCGCGGATGCTCTATGGCTACACCTTC
TRBJ2-5	-	-	TRBV29-1	CSAVGRDTKETQYF	TGCAGCGCTGTGGGCCGGGACACCAAAGAGACCCAGTACTTC
TRBJ2-7	many	-	TRBV5-1	CASSGDPMFYEQYF	TGCGCCAGCAGCGGGGACCCTATGTTCTACGAGCAGTACTTC
TRBJ2-7	once	-	TRBV20-1	CSASSWGLLYEQYF	TGCAGTGCTAGTAGCTGGGGACTTCTATACGAGCAGTACTTC
TRBJ2-1	-	TRBD2	TRBV4-2	CASSQDVTSGSYNEQFF	TGTGCCAGCAGCCAAGACGTGACTAGCGGTTCCTACAATGAGCAGTTCTTC
TRBJ2-7	-	-	TRBV27	CASSFHGRTYEQYF	TGTGCCAGCAGTTTCCATGGCAGAACCTACGAGCAGTACTTC
TRBJ1-6	few	TRBD1	TRBV20-1	CSARGGGNYNSPLHF	TGCAGTGCTAGGGGAGGGGGCAACTATAATTCACCCCTCCACTTT
TRBJ2-3	few	-	TRBV20-1	CSAESWKSTDTQYF	TGCAGTGCGGAGAGCTGGAAAAGCACAGATACGCAGTATTTT
TRBJ2-7	-	-	TRBV19	CASSIGLSRGHYEQYF	TGTGCCAGTAGTATAGGCCTCAGCAGAGGACACTACGAGCAGTACTTC
TRBJ2-5	many	-	TRBV28	CASSFGTGVTQYF	TGTGCCAGCAGTTTTGGAACAGGAGTGACCCAGTACTTC
TRBJ2-5	-	TRBD2	TRBV11-2	CASMTSGARTQYF	TGTGCCAGCATGACTAGCGGGGCCCGAACCCAGTACTTC
TRBJ2-3	few	-	TRBV13	CASAAGLTDTQYF	TGTGCCAGCGCGGCAGGGCTTACAGATACGCAGTATTTT
TRBJ2-3	few	TRBD2	TRBV7-2	CASSLVGLNTDTQYF	TGTGCCAGCAGCTTAGTGGGACTAAACACAGATACGCAGTATTTT
TRBJ2-3	-	-	TRBV28	CASSKYSSEITTDTQYF	TGTGCCAGCAGCAAATACTCTAGCGAGATTACCACAGATACGCAGTATTTT
TRBJ2-7	few	-	TRBV9	CASSVDPRSYEQYF	TGTGCCAGCAGCGTAGATCCTCGCTCCTACGAGCAGTACTTC
TRBJ1-3	-	TRBD1	TRBV20-1	CSVEDRARNTIYF	TGCAGTGTCGAGGACAGGGCCCGAAACACCATATATTTT
TRBJ2-1	few	-	TRBV5-1	CASSLVAGDRNEQFF	TGCGCCAGCAGCTTGGTAGCGGGGGACAGGAATGAGCAGTTCTTC